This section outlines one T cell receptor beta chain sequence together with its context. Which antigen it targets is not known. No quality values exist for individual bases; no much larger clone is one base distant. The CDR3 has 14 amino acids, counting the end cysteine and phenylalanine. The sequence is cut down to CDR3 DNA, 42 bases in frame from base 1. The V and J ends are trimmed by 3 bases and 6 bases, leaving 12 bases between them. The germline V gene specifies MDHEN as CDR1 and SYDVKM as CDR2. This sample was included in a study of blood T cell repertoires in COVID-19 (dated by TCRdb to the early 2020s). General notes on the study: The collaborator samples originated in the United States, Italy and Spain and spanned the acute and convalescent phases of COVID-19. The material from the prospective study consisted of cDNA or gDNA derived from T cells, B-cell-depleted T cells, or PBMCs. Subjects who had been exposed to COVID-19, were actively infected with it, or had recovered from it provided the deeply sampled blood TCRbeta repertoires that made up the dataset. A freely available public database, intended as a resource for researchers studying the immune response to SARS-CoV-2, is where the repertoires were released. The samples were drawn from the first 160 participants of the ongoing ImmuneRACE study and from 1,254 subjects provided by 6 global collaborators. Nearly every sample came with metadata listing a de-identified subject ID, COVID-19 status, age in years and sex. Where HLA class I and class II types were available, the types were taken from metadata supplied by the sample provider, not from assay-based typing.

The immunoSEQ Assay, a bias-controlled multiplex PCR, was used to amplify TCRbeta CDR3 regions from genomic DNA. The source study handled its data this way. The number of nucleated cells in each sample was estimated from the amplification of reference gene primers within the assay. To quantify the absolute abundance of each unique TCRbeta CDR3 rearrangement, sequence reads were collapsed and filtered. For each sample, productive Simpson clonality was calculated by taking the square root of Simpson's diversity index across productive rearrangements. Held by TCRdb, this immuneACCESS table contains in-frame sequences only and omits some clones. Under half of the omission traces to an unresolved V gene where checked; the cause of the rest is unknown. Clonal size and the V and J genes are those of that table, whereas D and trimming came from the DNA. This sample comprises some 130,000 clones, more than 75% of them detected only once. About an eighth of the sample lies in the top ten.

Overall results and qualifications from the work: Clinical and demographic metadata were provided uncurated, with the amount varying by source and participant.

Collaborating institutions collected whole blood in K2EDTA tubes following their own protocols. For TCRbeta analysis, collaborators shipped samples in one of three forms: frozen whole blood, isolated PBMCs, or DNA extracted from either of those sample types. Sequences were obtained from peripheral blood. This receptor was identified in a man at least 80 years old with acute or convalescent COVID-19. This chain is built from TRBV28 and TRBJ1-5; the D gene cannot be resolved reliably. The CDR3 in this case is CASSLWQATQPQHF. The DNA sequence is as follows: TGTGCCAGCAGTTTGTGGCAAGCGACTCAGCCCCAGCATTTT.